Below are 21 T cell receptor beta chains sequenced from a single sample in a study of blood T cell repertoires in COVID-19. Sequencing used immunoSEQ multiplex PCR; TCRdb keeps in-frame clones, though not all of them. The data contain more than 200,000 clones, roughly 84% of them singletons. Sequencing input: peripheral blood. These receptor sequences come from a man between 35 and 55 years old with acute or convalescent COVID-19.

This clone occurred once. This chain joins TRBV18 and TRBJ1-5; 7 bases are a match to TRBD1. V trimming: 3 bases; J trimming: 2 bases; junction bases outside the gene matches: 7. The CDR3 contains 16 residues. Germline V gene data show CDR1 as KGHSH and CDR2 as LQKENI. This chain's CDR3 is CASSPQGGNGNQPQHF. The CDR3 DNA sequence: TGTGCCAGCTCACCTCAGGGGGGAAATGGCAATCAGCCCCAGCATTTT.

The chain uses TRBV3-1 (or the pseudogene TRBV3-2) and TRBJ1-2, with D possibly being TRBD1 (6 bases). This CDR3 contains 15 residues. Per germline, CDR1 LGHDT and CDR2 YNNKEL (reference sequence). The V and J ends lost 3 bases and 4 bases respectively, with 15 bases between them. In DNA, the CDR3 is TGTGCCAGCAGCCATGCCTGGACAGATGGCTATGGCTACACCTTC. Its translation is CASSHAWTDGYGYTF.

V gene TRBV6-5 combines with J gene TRBJ1-6; 9 nucleotides agree with TRBD1. This CDR3 contains 14 residues. Germline CDR1 MNHEY, CDR2 SVGAGI. V dropped 7 bases and J dropped 10; count of bases not matched to a gene: 8. The CDR3 here is CASTGGDRESPLHF. CDR3 nucleotides: TGTGCCAGCACCGGTGGGGACAGGGAATCACCCCTCCACTTT.

The rearrangement uses TRBV5-4 and TRBJ2-5, with a tentative D call TRBD1 (6 bases). Germline loops: CDR1 SGHNT, CDR2 YYREEE (reference sequence). Trimming cost V 3 bases and J 2 bases, with 14 bases left between them. The CDR3 has 15 amino acids. The CDR3 protein is CASSSDGTPQETQYF. For the CDR3, the DNA is TGTGCCAGCAGCTCCGATGGGACACCTCAAGAGACCCAGTACTTC.

This clone showed up just once. The chain links TRBV30 to TRBJ1-1, with D perhaps TRBD1 (6 bases). The CDR3 has 16 amino acids. With 5 bases removed from V and 8 bases from J, the gap between germline ends came to 27 bases. CDR1 GTSNPN and CDR2 SVGIG come from the germline V gene (reference sequence). The CDR3 DNA reads as TGTGCCTGGGCCTTAGGTGGGCGGGGGGCGATTTGGGAAGCTTTCTTT. Translating it yields CAWALGGRGAIWEAFF.

The chain joins TRBV30 to TRBJ2-3; TRBD1 is a possible D gene (5 bases). CDR3 length: 18 amino acids. Germline-derived CDR1 and CDR2 are GTSNPN and SVGIG (reference sequence). Trimming removed 1 base from V and 1 base from J, with 21 bases in between. The CDR3 sequence: CAWSDPKDNLIGTDTQYF. The CDR3 region has the DNA TGTGCCTGGAGTGACCCCAAGGACAATCTAATAGGCACAGATACGCAGTATTTT.

The chain uses TRBV12-3 or TRBV12-4 and TRBJ1-3; D is unclear. This CDR3 region has 11 residues. V was trimmed by 8 bases and J by 2 bases, leaving 4 bases between them. CDR3 DNA sequence: TGTGCCAGCGCGGCTGGAAACACCATATATTTT. Its protein product is CASAAGNTIYF.

V and J are TRBV2 and TRBJ1-3, with 9 bases lining up with TRBD1. The germline V gene encodes CDR1 SNHLY and CDR2 FYNNEI. The CDR3 consists of 16 residues. The junction had 2 bases not matched to a gene; V was cut back by 2 bases and J by 0 bases. The CDR3 protein is CASSERGQGSGNTIYF. CDR3 nucleotides: TGTGCCAGCAGTGAAAGGGGACAGGGCTCTGGAAACACCATATATTTT.

DNA of the CDR3: TGTGCCAGCAGTACACAGGGATCTGAGACCCAGTACTTC. Translated: CASSTQGSETQYF. The V call is TRBV12-3 or TRBV12-4, the J call TRBJ2-5, with a possible D match to TRBD1 (6 bases). CDR3 size: 13 residues. V shed 5 bases and J shed 5 bases, with 12 bases lying between them.

The chain joins TRBV24-1 to TRBJ2-4; D is perhaps TRBD2 (5 bases). The germline gives CDR1 KGHDR, CDR2 SFDVKD. The CDR3 covers 16 residues. Trimming cost V 4 bases and J 6 bases, with 18 bases left between them. The CDR3 nucleotides read TGTGCCACCAGTGAACCAAAGACAAGAGGGAGAAACATTCAGTACTTC. Encoded protein: CATSEPKTRGRNIQYF.

This chain links TRBV12-3 or TRBV12-4 with TRBJ1-1, with D unclear. V dropped 6 bases and J dropped 8 bases, with 13 bases sitting between them. This CDR3 has 12 residues. CDR3 sequence: CASSRESREAFF. The CDR3 region has the DNA TGTGCCAGCAGCCGAGAATCGAGGGAAGCTTTCTTT.

This clone is a singleton in its sample. The CDR3 loop reads CASSLFPENSPLHF. CDR3 bases: TGTGCCAGCAGCTTATTTCCAGAAAATTCACCCCTCCACTTT. The chain has TRBV7-2 and TRBJ1-6; D is uncertain. The CDR3 is made up of 14 amino acids. V was cut by 2 bases and J by 7 bases, with 9 bases left in between. CDR1 is SGHTA, CDR2 FQGNSA, per germline.

This clone was seen at least ten times. This sequence joins TRBV5-1 and TRBJ2-7; the match to TRBD2 covers 7 bases. There are 15 residues in the CDR3. Germline CDR1 SGHRS, CDR2 YFSETQ. The V segment lost 1 base and the J segment 6 bases; nucleotides outside the gene matches: 10. CDR3 in amino acids: CASSLIGSAGVEQYF. The CDR3 DNA sequence: TGCGCCAGCAGCTTGATTGGGAGTGCGGGGGTCGAGCAGTACTTC.

The table lists this clone with a count of one. DNA of the CDR3: TGTGCCAGCAGTTCTTACAGGGGAGGTGAGCAGTTCTTC. Its translation: CASSSYRGGEQFF. This sequence joins TRBV6-5 and TRBJ2-1, with a possible D match to TRBD1 (7 bases). With 4 bases removed from V and 9 bases from J, the gap between germline ends came to 13 bases. This CDR3 comprises 13 residues. Germline V gene sequence: CDR1 MNHEY, CDR2 SVGAGI.

The chain combines TRBV10-2 with TRBJ1-5; 9 nucleotides match TRBD1. V lost 6 bases to trimming and J lost 5 bases; unmatched junction nucleotides: 8. Germline V gene lookup returns CDR1 WSHSY and CDR2 SAAADI. This CDR3 has 15 amino acids. CDR3 in amino acids: CASSDGTGKDQPQHF. DNA of the CDR3: TGCGCCAGCAGCGACGGGACAGGGAAAGATCAGCCCCAGCATTTT.

This clone was recorded once. This rearrangement joins TRBV6-5 to TRBJ1-1, with D possibly TRBD1 on 6 matching bases. The CDR3 is 13 residues long. V was clipped by 9 bases and J by 0 bases, with 11 bases between them. Germline values: CDR1 MNHEY, CDR2 SVGAGI. As DNA, the CDR3 is TGTGCCAGTAGACAGGTCATGAACACTGAAGCTTTCTTT. Translated, it gives CASRQVMNTEAFF.

The J gene is TRBJ2-3, the V gene TRBV6-5; D is possibly TRBD1 (5 bases). The germline CDR1 and CDR2 sequences are MNHEY and SVGAGI. The germline V and J ends were trimmed by 8 bases and 0 bases, with 12 bases remaining between them. This CDR3 region has 14 residues. The CDR3 DNA reads TGTGCCAGCCATAGGGGTTCTAGCACAGATACGCAGTATTTT. Protein: CASHRGSSTDTQYF.

The V call is TRBV28, the J call TRBJ2-1; 9 nucleotides match TRBD2. Germline V CDR1 and CDR2: MDHEN, SYDVKM. The CDR3 runs to 17 residues. The trim removed 3 bases at V and 1 base at J, leaving 7 bases unmatched. CDR3 nucleotides: TGTGCCAGCAGTTTCCCCATAGCGGGAGAATCCTACAATGAGCAGTTCTTC. Translating it yields CASSFPIAGESYNEQFF.

This CDR3 reads CASSLDRVSHEQYF. The CDR3 region has the DNA TGTGCCAGCAGCTTGGACAGGGTTAGCCACGAGCAGTACTTC. V gene TRBV11-2 combines with J gene TRBJ2-7, with TRBD1 matching over 8 bases. J gave up 5 bases and V 3 bases, and 6 bases lay outside the gene matches. The germline V gene has CDR1 SGHAT and CDR2 FQNNGV. CDR3 length: 14 residues.

The chain recombines TRBV19 with TRBJ2-5, with TRBD2 matching 9 bases. Germline values: CDR1 LNHDA, CDR2 SQIVND (reference sequence). The CDR3 is 15 residues long. With V trimmed by 4 bases and J by 5 bases, 8 bases remained unmatched. The chain's CDR3 is CASSTDSGSVETQYF. The CDR3 DNA is TGTGCCAGTAGTACGGATAGCGGGAGCGTGGAGACCCAGTACTTC.

This chain joins TRBV9 and TRBJ1-5, with a tentative D call TRBD1 (6 bases). The CDR3 has 14 residues. Deletions cut 3 bases from V and 0 bases from J, with 7 bases between. From germline, CDR1 is SGDLS and CDR2 YYNGEE. The chain's CDR3 is CASSDRVSNQPQHF. The CDR3 nucleotides read TGTGCCAGCAGCGACAGGGTTAGCAATCAGCCCCAGCATTTT. Full variable domain (rest looked up from reference TRBV9 and TRBJ1-5): DSGVTQTPKHLITATGQRVTLRCSPRSGDLSVYWYQQSLDQGLQFLIQYYNGEERAKGNILERFSAQQFPDLHSELNLSSLELGDSALYFCASSDRVSNQPQHFGDGTRLSIL.